This record concerns one TCR beta chain sequence. Method: immunoSEQ multiplex PCR; TCRdb's copy keeps in-frame clones and lacks some. In the table there are some 78,000 clones, about 89% of which are singletons. This entry belongs to a study of blood T cell repertoires in COVID-19. Looking at the study overall: The United States, Italy and Spain provided the acute and convalescent COVID-19 samples.

Germline CDR1 and CDR2: MGHRA and YSYEKL. This CDR3 has 16 amino acids. V lost 3 bases and J 2 bases, leaving 14 bases between the germline ends. This sequence originates from a man between 65 and 80 years old with active or convalescent COVID-19. Sequencing input: peripheral blood. V and J are TRBV4-1 and TRBJ1-5; no reliable D call. The CDR3 here is CASSHILTVGNQPQHF. In DNA, the CDR3 is TGCGCCAGCAGCCACATTCTCACGGTTGGCAATCAGCCCCAGCATTTT.